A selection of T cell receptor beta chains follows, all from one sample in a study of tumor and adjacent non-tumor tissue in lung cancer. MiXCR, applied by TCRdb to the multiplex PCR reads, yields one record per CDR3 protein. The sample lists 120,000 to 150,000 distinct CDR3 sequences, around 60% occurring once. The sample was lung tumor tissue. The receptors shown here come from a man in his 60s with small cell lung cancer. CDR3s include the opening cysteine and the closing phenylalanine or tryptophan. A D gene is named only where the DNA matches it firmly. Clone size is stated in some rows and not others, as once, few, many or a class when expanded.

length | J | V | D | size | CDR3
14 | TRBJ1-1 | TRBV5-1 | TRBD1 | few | CASSPGTGNTEAFF
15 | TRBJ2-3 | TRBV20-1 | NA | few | CSAEPGASNTDTQYF
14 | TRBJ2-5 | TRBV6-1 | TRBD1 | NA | CANRADTPTGTQYF
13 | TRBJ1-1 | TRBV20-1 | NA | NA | CSARTGSVTEAFF
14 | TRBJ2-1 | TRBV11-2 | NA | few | CASSLEPGNNEQFF
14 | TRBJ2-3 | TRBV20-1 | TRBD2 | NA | CSARGYAGGDTQYF
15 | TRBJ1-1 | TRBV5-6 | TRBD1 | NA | CASNTRDRRMGEAFF
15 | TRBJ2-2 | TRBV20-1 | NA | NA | CSARNDGKYTGELFF
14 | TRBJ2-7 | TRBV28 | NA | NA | CASRAQGEPNEQYF
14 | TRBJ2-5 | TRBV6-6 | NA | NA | CASIPGQSKEIQYF
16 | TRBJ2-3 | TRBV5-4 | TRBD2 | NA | CASSPPGTSGRLPQYF
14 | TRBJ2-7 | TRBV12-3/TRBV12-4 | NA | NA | CASSLGYRSYEQYF
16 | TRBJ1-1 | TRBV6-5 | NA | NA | CASKAQGYHIGTGAYF
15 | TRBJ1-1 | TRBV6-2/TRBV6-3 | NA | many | CASSKPTVAGTEAFF
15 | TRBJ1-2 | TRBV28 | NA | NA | CASSTRSGSIDGYTF
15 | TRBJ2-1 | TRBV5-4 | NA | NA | CASSLASSSYNEQFF
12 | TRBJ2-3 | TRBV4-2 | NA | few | CASSQDTDTQYF
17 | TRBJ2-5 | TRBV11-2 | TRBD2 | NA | CVSSFVGLAGEGETQYF
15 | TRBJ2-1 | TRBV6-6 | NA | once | CASSSIPNSYNEQFF
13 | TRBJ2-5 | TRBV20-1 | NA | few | CSAFLDSQETQYF
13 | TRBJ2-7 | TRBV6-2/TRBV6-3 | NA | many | CASSSRGGYEQYF